This entry describes one T cell receptor (beta chain). The CDR3 is 13 residues long. Trimming removed 6 bases at V and 0 bases at J, with 12 bases between. In germline, CDR1 is GTSNPN, CDR2 SVGIG (reference sequence). The data belong to a study of blood T cell repertoires in COVID-19. Study as a whole: Samples taken during acute and convalescent COVID-19 were collected in the United States, Italy and Spain. Sources were T cells, B-cell-depleted T cells, or PBMCs; the material itself was cDNA or gDNA.

In the authors' workflow: Amplification with reference gene primers provided the estimates of nucleated cell counts. Sequencing was performed with immunoSEQ multiplex PCR; in TCRdb, only in-frame clones are kept and a portion is missing. D and trimming come from the DNA, and the V and J calls and clone size come from that table. This sample has 150,000 or so clones, with approximately 92% found just once. Source material: peripheral blood. This chain links TRBV30 with TRBJ2-7; D is perhaps TRBD2 (6 bases). The source is a woman aged 40 to 55 with acute or convalescent COVID-19. The CDR3 nucleotides are TGTGCCTGTCCCGGGACTTACTCCTACGAGCAGTACTTC. Translating gives CACPGTYSYEQYF. Full variable domain (rest looked up from reference TRBV30 and TRBJ2-7): SQTIHQWPATLVQPVGSPLSLECTVEGTSNPNLYWYRQAAGRGLQLLFYSVGIGQISSEVPQNLSASRPQDRQFILSSKKLLLSDSGFYLCACPGTYSYEQYFGPGTRLTVT.